What follows describes a single T cell receptor beta chain. Its antigen is unknown. TCRdb's table, derived via immunoSEQ multiplex PCR, lists solely in-frame clones and lacks some. The sample consists of some 2.3 million clones, over 85% of them appearing once. The data are from a study of shared clonotypes between healthy human individuals. CD4+ cells were split into CD45RA+ naive and CD45RA-negative memory subsets. This CDR3 comprises 15 residues. Germline V gene sequence: CDR1 LGHNA, CDR2 YNFKEQ. The ends were cut back, 0 bases at V and 2 bases at J, with 10 bases in the middle. Study observations and caveats: Only a few donors were included, so the genetic and exposure-history diversity represented was limited.

V gene TRBV4-2 combines with J gene TRBJ2-5; possibly TRBD2 for D (5 bases). The sample taken for sequencing was naive CD4+ T cells from PBMCs. Subset indicated: CD45RA+ positively selected. The clonotype originates from a man aged 18 to 29 in good health. Some clones in this sample may be carry-over from other donors' samples. The CDR3 loop is CASSQDRTAQETQYF. The CDR3 DNA follows: TGTGCCAGCAGCCAAGATCGGACTGCGCAAGAGACCCAGTACTTC.